One sample yielded the 8 T cell receptor beta chains listed below, sequenced in a study of CD8 T cells in Susac syndrome. An amount of RNA that ranged from roughly 0.45 to 1 ug was reverse transcribed with random hexamers. Via MiXCR, TCRdb re-called the immunoSEQ multiplex PCR reads, giving one row per CDR3 protein. This table has some 200,000 distinct CDR3 sequences, 75% to 95% appearing once. The sequenced sample was CD4+ T cells from PBMCs. Receptors originate from a human donor with Susac syndrome.

This chain links TRBV27 with TRBJ2-7; the D is unclear. V lost 5 bases and J 0 bases, leaving 11 bases between the germline ends. The CDR3 has 14 residues. CDR1 and CDR2 (germline): MNHEY, SMNVEV (reference sequence). CDR3 DNA sequence: TGTGCCAGCAGTCCCATCGGACCCTCCTACGAGCAGTACTTC. Amino acids: CASSPIGPSYEQYF.

The chain carries TRBV20-1 and TRBJ2-6; tentatively, D is TRBD1 (6 bases). The germline V gene encodes CDR1 DFQATT and CDR2 SNEGSKA (reference sequence). V lost 6 bases and J lost 1, with 13 bases in between. This CDR3 spans 15 amino acids. CDR3 sequence: CSAALQGSGANVLTF. The CDR3 region has the DNA TGCAGTGCAGCCCTACAGGGTTCTGGGGCCAACGTCCTGACTTTC.

The chain carries TRBV4-1 and TRBJ2-1; TRBD2 matches 7 bases. Per the germline V gene, CDR1 is MGHRA and CDR2 is YSYEKL. Trimming cost V 3 bases and J 7 bases; bases outside gene matches: 6. The CDR3 contains 14 residues. The CDR3 DNA reads TGCGCCAGCAGCCAGGTGGGAGGGGTAAATGAGCAGTTCTTC. This translates into CASSQVGGVNEQFF.

The gene calls are TRBV4-1 and TRBJ2-7; tentative D call: TRBD1 (6 bases). Germline CDR1 MGHRA, CDR2 YSYEKL. The CDR3 is 15 residues long. Trimming removed 0 bases from V and 2 bases from J, with 11 bases in between. CDR3 sequence (DNA): TGCGCCAGCAGCCAAGATGAAGACAGGCCCTACGAGCAGTACTTC. Protein sequence: CASSQDEDRPYEQYF.

The rearrangement joins TRBV7-9 to TRBJ1-1, with D maybe TRBD1 (5 bases). Germline V lookup: CDR1 SEHNR, CDR2 FQNEAQ (reference sequence). Trimming removed 6 bases from V and 5 bases from J, with 13 bases in between. The CDR3 has 13 amino acids. The CDR3 spells CASRPGTGTEAFF. CDR3 in DNA: TGTGCCAGCAGGCCCGGGACCGGGACTGAAGCTTTCTTT. Using reference TRBV7-9 and TRBJ1-1 for the parts outside the CDR3, the full variable domain is DTGVSQNPRHKITKRGQNVTFRCDPISEHNRLYWYRQTLGQGPEFLTYFQNEAQLEKSRLLSDRFSAERPKGSFSTLEIQRTEQGDSAMYLCASRPGTGTEAFFGQGTRLTVV.

The CDR3: CATSRGGPIDTQYF. CDR3 coding DNA: TGTGCCACCAGCAGAGGTGGACCGATAGATACGCAGTATTTT. The J gene is TRBJ2-3, the V gene TRBV15; unclear D gene. V lost 1 base, J lost 5 bases, and 10 bases lay in between. Germline V gene lookup returns CDR1 LNHNV and CDR2 YYDKDF (reference sequence). The CDR3 covers 14 residues.

The rearrangement joins TRBV6-1 to TRBJ1-1; D remains unclear. V was shortened by 6 bases and J by 2 bases, with 10 bases between the two germline ends. Germline V lookup: CDR1 MNHNS, CDR2 SASEGT. CDR3 length: 13 amino acids. The CDR3 coding sequence is TGTGCCAGCAGACCAAGGGTAAACACTGAAGCTTTCTTT. Its translation is CASRPRVNTEAFF.

The V gene is TRBV20-1, the J gene TRBJ1-1; TRBD1 matches at 7 bases. V shed 4 bases and J 7 bases; nucleotides not matched to a gene: 9. In germline, CDR1 is DFQATT, CDR2 SNEGSKA (reference sequence). The CDR3 is made up of 13 amino acids. CDR3 sequence: CSATEGQTSEAFF. The CDR3 DNA reads as TGCAGTGCTACCGAGGGACAGACAAGTGAAGCTTTCTTT.